The present entry profiles one T cell receptor beta chain with its context. This specimen comes from a study of blood T cell repertoires in COVID-19. Looking at the study overall: Spain, Italy and the United States supplied samples that represented acute and convalescent COVID-19. T cells, B-cell-depleted T cells, or PBMCs supplied cDNA or gDNA.

V shed 4 bases and J 8 bases; nucleotides not matched to a gene: 8. Germline V CDR1 and CDR2: SGHNT, YYREEE (reference sequence). The length of the CDR3 is 15 residues. As originally analysed: From reference gene primer amplification, estimates of nucleated cell counts were derived. Clones were sequenced by immunoSEQ multiplex PCR, and TCRdb holds only the in-frame ones, with some missing. V and J calls plus clone size are reproduced from that table; the DNA served to infer D and trimming. The sample consists of roughly 110,000 clones, approximately 80% of them appearing once. Sample: peripheral blood. The sequence was obtained from a woman between 35 and 50 years old with acute or convalescent COVID-19. This chain uses TRBV5-4 with TRBJ1-4, with 10 bases identical to TRBD1. This chain's CDR3 is CASSRGQGMGEKLFF. Here the CDR3 DNA reads TGTGCCAGCAGCAGGGGACAGGGGATGGGAGAAAAACTGTTTTTT.